This TCR beta chain came from a study of T-cell memory formation after mild COVID-19. About the research overall: Most TCR clusters belonged to a single donor. General study results and limits: CM and EM subsets held most contracting CD4+ clones; EMRA held CD8+ ones. Confirmation was lacking for SARS-CoV-2 specificity of second-wave clones that peaked on day 37. Clones shrinking between day 15 and 85 showed a balanced CD4/CD8 split, and those that grew later tilted toward CD4+.

This clonotype was counted a few times. The antigen is unknown. The CDR3 loop spans 16 amino acids. The V gene's germline CDR1 is KGHSH and CDR2 LQKENI. Trimming stripped 0 bases from V and 5 bases from J, with 14 bases between. TCRdb re-called the 5' RACE reads with MiXCR, one entry per CDR3 protein. Of about 130,000 distinct CDR3 sequences detected, around 15% appear once; the ten largest clones hold roughly 5%. The chain uses TRBV18 and TRBJ2-1; D tentatively reads TRBD1 or TRBD2 (5 bases each). Sequenced: PBMCs or a T cell subset sorted from them (not recorded which). The sequence came from a man between 18 and 29 years old who had mild COVID-19 (a few samples of this study predate the infection). Cell type and time point are not known. CDR3 sequence (DNA): TGTGCCAGCTCACCACCGATTGGGGGAAGGCACAATGAGCAGTTCTTC. The encoded protein is CASSPPIGGRHNEQFF.